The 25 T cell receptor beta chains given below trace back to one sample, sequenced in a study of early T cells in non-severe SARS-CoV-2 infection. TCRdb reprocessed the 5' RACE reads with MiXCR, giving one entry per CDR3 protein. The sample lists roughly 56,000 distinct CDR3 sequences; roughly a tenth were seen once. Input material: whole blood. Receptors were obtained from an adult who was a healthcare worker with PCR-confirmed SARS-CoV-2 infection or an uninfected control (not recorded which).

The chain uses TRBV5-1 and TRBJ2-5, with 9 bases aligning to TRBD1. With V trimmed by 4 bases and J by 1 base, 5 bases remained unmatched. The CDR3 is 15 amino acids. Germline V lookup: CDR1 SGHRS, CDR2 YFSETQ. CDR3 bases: TGCGCCAGCAGCGCGCCGGGACAGGGCCAAGAGACCCAGTACTTC. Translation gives CASSAPGQGQETQYF.

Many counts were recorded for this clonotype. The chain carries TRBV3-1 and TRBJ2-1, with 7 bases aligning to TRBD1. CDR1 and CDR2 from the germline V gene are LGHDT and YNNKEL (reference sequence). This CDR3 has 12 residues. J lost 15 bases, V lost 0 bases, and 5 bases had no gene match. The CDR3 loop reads CASSQDLGGLFF. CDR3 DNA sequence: TGTGCCAGCAGCCAAGATTTAGGGGGCCTGTTCTTC.

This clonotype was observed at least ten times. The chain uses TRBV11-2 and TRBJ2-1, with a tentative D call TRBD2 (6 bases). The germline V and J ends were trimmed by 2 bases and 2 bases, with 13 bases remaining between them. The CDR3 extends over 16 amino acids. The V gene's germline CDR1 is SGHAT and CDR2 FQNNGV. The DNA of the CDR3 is TGTGCCAGCAGCTTATCCCACGGAGGGACCTACAATGAGCAGTTCTTC. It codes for CASSLSHGGTYNEQFF.

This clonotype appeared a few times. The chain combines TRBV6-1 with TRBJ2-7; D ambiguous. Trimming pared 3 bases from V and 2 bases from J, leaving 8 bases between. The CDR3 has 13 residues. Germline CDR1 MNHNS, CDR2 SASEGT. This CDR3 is CASSDGATYEQYV. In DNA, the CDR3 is TGTGCCAGCAGTGACGGAGCTACCTACGAGCAGTACGTC.

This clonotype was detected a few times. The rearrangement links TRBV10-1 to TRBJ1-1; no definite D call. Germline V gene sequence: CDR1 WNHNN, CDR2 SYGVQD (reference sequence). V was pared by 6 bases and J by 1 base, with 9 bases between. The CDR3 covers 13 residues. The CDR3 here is CASSFGKNTEAFF. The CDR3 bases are TGCGCCAGCAGCTTCGGGAAGAACACTGAAGCTTTCTTT.

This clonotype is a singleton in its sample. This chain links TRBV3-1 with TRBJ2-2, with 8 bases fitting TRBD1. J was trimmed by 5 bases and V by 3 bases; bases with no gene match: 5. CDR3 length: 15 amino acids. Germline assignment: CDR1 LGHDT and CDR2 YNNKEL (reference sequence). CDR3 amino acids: CASSHRTGLTGELFF. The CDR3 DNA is TGTGCCAGCAGCCACCGGACAGGGCTAACCGGGGAGCTGTTTTTT. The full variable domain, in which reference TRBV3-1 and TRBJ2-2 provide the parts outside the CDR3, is DTAVSQTPKYLVTQMGNDKSIKCEQNLGHDTMYWYKQDSKKFLKIMFSYNNKELIINETVPNRFSPKSPDKAHLNLHINSLELGDSAVYFCASSHRTGLTGELFFGEGSRLTVL.

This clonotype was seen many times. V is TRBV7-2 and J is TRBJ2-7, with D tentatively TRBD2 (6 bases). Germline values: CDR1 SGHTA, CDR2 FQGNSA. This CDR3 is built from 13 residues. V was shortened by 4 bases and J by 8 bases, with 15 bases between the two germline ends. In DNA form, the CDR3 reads TGTGCCAGCAGCTCAGAACGGGGGTCCCAGCAGTACGTC. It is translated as CASSSERGSQQYV.

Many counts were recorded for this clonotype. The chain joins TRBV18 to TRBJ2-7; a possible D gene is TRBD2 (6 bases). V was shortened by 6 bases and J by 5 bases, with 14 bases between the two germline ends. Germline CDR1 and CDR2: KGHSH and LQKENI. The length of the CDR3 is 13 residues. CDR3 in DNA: TGTGCCAGCTCCCTCGCCCGGGGGAACGAGCAGTACGTC. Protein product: CASSLARGNEQYV.

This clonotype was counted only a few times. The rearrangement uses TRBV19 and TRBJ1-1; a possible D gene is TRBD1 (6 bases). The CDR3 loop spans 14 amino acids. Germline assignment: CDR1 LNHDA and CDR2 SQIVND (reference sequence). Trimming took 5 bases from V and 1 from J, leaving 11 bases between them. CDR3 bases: TGTGCCAGTAGTGTGAGGGGGAGGAACACTGAAGCTTTCTTT. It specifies CASSVRGRNTEAFF.

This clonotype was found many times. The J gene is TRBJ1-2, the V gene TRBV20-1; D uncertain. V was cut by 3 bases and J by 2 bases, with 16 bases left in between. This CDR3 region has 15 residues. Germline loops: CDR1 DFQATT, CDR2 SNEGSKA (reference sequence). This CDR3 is CSASDFGRTNYGYTF. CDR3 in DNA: TGCAGTGCTAGTGATTTTGGCAGGACCAACTATGGCTACACCTTC.

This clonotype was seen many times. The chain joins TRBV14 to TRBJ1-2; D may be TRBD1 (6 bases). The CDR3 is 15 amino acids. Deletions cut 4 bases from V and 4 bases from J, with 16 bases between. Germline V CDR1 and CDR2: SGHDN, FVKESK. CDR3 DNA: TGTGCCAGCAGCCCAGGGGCACCCGGACTCTATGGCTACACCTTC. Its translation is CASSPGAPGLYGYTF.

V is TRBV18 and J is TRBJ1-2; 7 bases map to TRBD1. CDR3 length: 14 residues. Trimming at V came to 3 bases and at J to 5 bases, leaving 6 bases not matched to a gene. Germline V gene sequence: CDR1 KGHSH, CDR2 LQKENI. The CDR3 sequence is CASSPETGLYGYTF. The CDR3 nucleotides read TGTGCCAGCTCACCCGAGACAGGGCTATATGGCTACACCTTC.

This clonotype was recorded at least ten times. This chain's CDR3 is CASSYRAGEKNIQYF. The CDR3 DNA is TGTGCCAGCAGCTACAGAGCGGGGGAGAAAAACATTCAGTACTTC. The chain has TRBV11-2 and TRBJ2-4; 8 bases match TRBD2. V shed 4 bases and J 4 bases; nucleotides not matched to a gene: 6. Germline assignment: CDR1 SGHAT and CDR2 FQNNGV. The CDR3 runs to 15 residues.

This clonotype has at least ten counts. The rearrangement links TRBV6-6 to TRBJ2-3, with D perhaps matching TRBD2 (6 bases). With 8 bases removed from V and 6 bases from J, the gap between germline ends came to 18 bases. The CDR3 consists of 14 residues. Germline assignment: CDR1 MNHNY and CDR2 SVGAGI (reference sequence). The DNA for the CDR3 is TGTGCCAGCGGGGTGAGCGGGTTCTTGGATACGCAGTATTTT. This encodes CASGVSGFLDTQYF.

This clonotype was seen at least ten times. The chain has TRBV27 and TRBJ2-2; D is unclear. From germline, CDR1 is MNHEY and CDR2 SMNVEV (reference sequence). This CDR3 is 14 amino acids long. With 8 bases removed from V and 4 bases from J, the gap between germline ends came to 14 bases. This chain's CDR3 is CASGSAPITGELFF. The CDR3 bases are TGTGCCAGCGGGTCGGCCCCGATCACCGGGGAGCTGTTTTTT.

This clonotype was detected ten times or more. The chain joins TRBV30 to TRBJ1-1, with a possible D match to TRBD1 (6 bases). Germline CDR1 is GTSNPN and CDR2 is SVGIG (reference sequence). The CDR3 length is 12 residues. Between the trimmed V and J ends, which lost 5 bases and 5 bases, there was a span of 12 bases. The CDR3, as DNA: TGTGCCTGGGACAGGAGAGAGACTGAAGCTTTCTTT. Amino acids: CAWDRRETEAFF. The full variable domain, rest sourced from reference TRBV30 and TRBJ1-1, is SQTIHQWPATLVQPVGSPLSLECTVEGTSNPNLYWYRQAAGRGLQLLFYSVGIGQISSEVPQNLSASRPQDRQFILSSKKLLLSDSGFYLCAWDRRETEAFFGQGTRLTVV.

The CDR3 nucleotides are TGCAGTGCCAGATGGGGTAGACACACCGGGGAGCTGTTTTTT. Its translation: CSARWGRHTGELFF. The chain has TRBV20-1 and TRBJ2-2, with D unclear. Trimming took 6 bases from V and 3 from J, leaving 14 bases between them. From germline, CDR1 is DFQATT and CDR2 SNEGSKA (reference sequence). This CDR3 is 14 amino acids long.

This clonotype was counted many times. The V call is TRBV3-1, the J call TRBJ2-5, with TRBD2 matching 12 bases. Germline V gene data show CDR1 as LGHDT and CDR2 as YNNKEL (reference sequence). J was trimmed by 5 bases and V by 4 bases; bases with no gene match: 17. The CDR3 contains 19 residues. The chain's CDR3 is CASSRKLAGGPLSTETQYF. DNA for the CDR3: TGTGCCAGCAGCCGAAAACTAGCGGGGGGACCCCTGAGTACGGAGACCCAGTACTTC.

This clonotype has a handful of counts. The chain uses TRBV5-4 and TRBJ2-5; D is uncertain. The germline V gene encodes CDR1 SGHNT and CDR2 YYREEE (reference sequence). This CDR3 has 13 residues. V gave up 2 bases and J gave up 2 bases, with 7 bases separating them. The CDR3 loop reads CASSFRSQETQYF. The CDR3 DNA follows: TGTGCCAGCAGCTTCCGGTCACAAGAGACCCAGTACTTC.

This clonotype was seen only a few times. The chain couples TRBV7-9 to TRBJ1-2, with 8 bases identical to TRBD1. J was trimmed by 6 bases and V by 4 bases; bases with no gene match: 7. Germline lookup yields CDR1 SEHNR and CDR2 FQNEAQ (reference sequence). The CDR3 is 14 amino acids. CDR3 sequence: CASSWDRQSNGYTF. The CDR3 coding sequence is TGTGCCAGCAGCTGGGACAGGCAATCGAATGGCTACACCTTC.

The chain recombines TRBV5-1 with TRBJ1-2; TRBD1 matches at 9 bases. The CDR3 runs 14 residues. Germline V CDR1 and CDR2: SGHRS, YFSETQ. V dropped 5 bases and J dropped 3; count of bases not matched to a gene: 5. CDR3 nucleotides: TGCGCCAGCAGACAGGGGGCGCGGGACTATGGCTACACCTTC. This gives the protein CASRQGARDYGYTF.

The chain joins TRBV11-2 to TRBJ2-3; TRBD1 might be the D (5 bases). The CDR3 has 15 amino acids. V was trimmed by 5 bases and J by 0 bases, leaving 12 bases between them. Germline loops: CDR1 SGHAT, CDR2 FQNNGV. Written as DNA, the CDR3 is TGTGCCAGCAGCCCTCGACAGACTAGCACAGATACGCAGTATTTT. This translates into CASSPRQTSTDTQYF.

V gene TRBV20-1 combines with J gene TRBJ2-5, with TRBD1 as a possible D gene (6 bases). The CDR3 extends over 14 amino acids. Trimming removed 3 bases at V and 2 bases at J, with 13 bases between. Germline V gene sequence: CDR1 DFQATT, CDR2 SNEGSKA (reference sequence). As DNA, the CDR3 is TGCAGTGCTAGTATGGACAGCATGCAAGAGACCCAGTACTTC. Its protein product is CSASMDSMQETQYF.

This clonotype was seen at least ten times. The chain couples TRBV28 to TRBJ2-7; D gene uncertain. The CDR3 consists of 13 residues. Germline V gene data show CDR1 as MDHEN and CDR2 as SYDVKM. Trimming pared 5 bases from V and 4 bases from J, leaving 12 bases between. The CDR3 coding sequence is TGTGCCAGCAGTATTGGGATGACATACGAGCAGTACGTC. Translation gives CASSIGMTYEQYV.

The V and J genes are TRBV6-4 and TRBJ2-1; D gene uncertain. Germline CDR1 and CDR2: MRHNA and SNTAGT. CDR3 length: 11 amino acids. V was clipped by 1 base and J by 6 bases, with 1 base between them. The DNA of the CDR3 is TGTGCCAGCAGTGACTTCAATGAGCAGTTCTTC. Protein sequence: CASSDFNEQFF.